This T cell receptor beta chain was documented in a study of Graves' ophthalmopathy and Graves' hyperthyroidism. On the study more broadly: Upon initial diagnosis and before any treatment, peripheral blood was collected.

This CDR3 has 11 residues. The V end was cut by 8 bases, the J end by 4 bases, with 12 bases between. Germline values: CDR1 SQVTM, CDR2 ANQGSEA. Beta-chain TCR CDR3 regions were amplified from RNA transcripts. HTBI-primed first-round RT-PCR preceded second-round multiplex PCR. TCRdb itself ran the multiplex PCR reads through MiXCR, one entry per CDR3 protein. The repertoire holds approximately 700,000 distinct CDR3 sequences, with under 50% as singletons. The V and J genes are TRBV29-1 and TRBJ2-7; D is unclear. The sequence was obtained from an adult man with Graves' ophthalmopathy. The specimen sequenced was peripheral blood. CDR3 coding DNA: TGCAGCCATCCAGGACGATACGAGCAGTACTTC. Its translation is CSHPGRYEQYF.